These 22 T cell receptor beta chains were all obtained from the same sample, sequenced in a study of shared clonotypes between healthy human individuals. Repertoires were generated with immunoSEQ multiplex PCR, while TCRdb's copy carries only in-frame clones and drops some. Among about 1.5 million clones listed, around 98% were seen once. The sample taken for sequencing was naive CD4+ T cells sorted from blood. Described subset: CD45RA+ positively selected. These receptors originate from a man aged 25-45 years in good health.

This clone has just one count. V usage is TRBV5-6 and J usage is TRBJ1-5; D uncertain. V was trimmed by 4 bases and J by 0 bases, leaving 14 bases between them. The CDR3 has 16 residues. The germline V gene has CDR1 SGHDT and CDR2 YYEEEE. CDR3 bases: TGTGCCAGCAGCAGTAGGAAAGCTTATAGCAATCAGCCCCAGCATTTT. Protein product: CASSSRKAYSNQPQHF.

This chain joins TRBV10-2 and TRBJ2-1; 10 bases align to TRBD2. This CDR3 comprises 13 residues. J lost 6 bases, V lost 6 bases, and 2 bases had no gene match. Per germline, CDR1 WSHSY and CDR2 SAAADI. CDR3 in amino acids: CASRLAGSNEQFF. Written as DNA, the CDR3 is TGCGCCAGCAGACTAGCGGGAAGCAATGAGCAGTTCTTC.

The rearrangement links TRBV10-3 to TRBJ1-1; 7 bases are shared with TRBD1. The CDR3 extends over 13 amino acids. Germline V lookup: CDR1 ENHRY, CDR2 SYGVKD. The V gene end was trimmed by 5 bases and the J gene end by 4 bases; junction bases not matched to a gene: 4. CDR3 sequence (DNA): TGTGCCATCAGTAGGGACAGCATCACTGAAGCTTTCTTT. It is translated as CAISRDSITEAFF.

The CDR3 sequence: CASSLNGHLLTDTQYF. The CDR3 region has the DNA TGTGCCAGCAGCTTAAACGGGCACCTCCTCACAGATACGCAGTATTTT. V usage is TRBV11-2 and J usage is TRBJ2-3; D remains ambiguous. V was pared by 2 bases and J by 2 bases, with 14 bases between. The CDR3 has 16 residues. CDR1 is SGHAT and CDR2 is FQNNGV in the germline V gene.

The chain recombines TRBV5-4 with TRBJ2-7, with no clear D. Germline values: CDR1 SGHNT, CDR2 YYREEE (reference sequence). V gave up 4 bases and J gave up 6 bases, with 14 bases separating them. CDR3 length: 13 residues. The CDR3 DNA reads TGTGCCAGCAGCCCCGACGTGGGTAGCGAGCAGTACTTC. Its protein is CASSPDVGSEQYF.

V gene TRBV15 combines with J gene TRBJ2-3, with a possible D match to TRBD2 (6 bases). The V gene lost 5 bases and the J gene lost 1 base, with 10 bases spanning the gap. This CDR3 contains 14 residues. The germline V gene encodes CDR1 LNHNV and CDR2 YYDKDF (reference sequence). The CDR3 sequence is CATSDPSGTDTQYF. In DNA, the CDR3 is TGTGCCACCAGCGATCCTAGCGGCACAGATACGCAGTATTTT.

The rearrangement uses TRBV10-2 and TRBJ2-3; D not resolved. CDR1 is WSHSY, CDR2 SAAADI, per germline. The CDR3 consists of 16 residues. The V and J ends lost 0 bases and 4 bases respectively, with 14 bases between them. CDR3 nucleotide sequence: TGCGCCAGCAGTGAGTCGGGCCGTAAAAAAGCAGATACGCAGTATTTT. Encoded protein: CASSESGRKKADTQYF.

The chain carries TRBV5-8 and TRBJ1-1; D gene unclear. V was cut by 2 bases and J by 12 bases, with 11 bases left in between. Germline CDR1 and CDR2: SGHTS and YDEGEE. The CDR3 is made up of 11 amino acids. CDR3 DNA: TGTGCCAGCAGCTTACACTCGGTAACTTTCTTT. Amino acids: CASSLHSVTFF.

The chain employs TRBV27 and TRBJ2-7; D possibly uses TRBD1 or TRBD2 (5 bases each). Germline values: CDR1 MNHEY, CDR2 SMNVEV (reference sequence). V shed 6 bases and J shed 0 bases, with 15 bases lying between them. The CDR3 length is 15 residues. CDR3 DNA: TGTGCCAGCAGGCCCGGGACCGCCCTCTCCTACGAGCAGTACTTC. Translation gives CASRPGTALSYEQYF.

CDR3 sequence: CASSLVGEGETQYF. As DNA, the CDR3 is TGCGCCAGCAGCTTGGTGGGGGAAGGAGAGACCCAGTACTTC. The chain links TRBV5-1 to TRBJ2-5; either TRBD1 or TRBD2 may fit D (5 bases each). This CDR3 contains 14 residues. V lost 0 bases to trimming and J lost 4 bases, with 10 bases between them. Per germline, CDR1 SGHRS and CDR2 YFSETQ.

V usage is TRBV2 and J usage is TRBJ2-3, with TRBD2 matching over 14 bases. The germline V gene encodes CDR1 SNHLY and CDR2 FYNNEI. V gave up 11 bases and J gave up 3 bases; unmatched junction bases: 1. This CDR3 is built from 13 residues. The CDR3 DNA reads TGTGCCGGGACTAGCGGGAGAACAGATACGCAGTATTTT. Protein product: CAGTSGRTDTQYF.

The CDR3 DNA is TGTGCCACCCGGGGGACTAGCGACCTTACGAGCAAGTACTTC. Translation gives CATRGTSDLTSKYF. The rearrangement uses TRBV10-3 and TRBJ2-7, with TRBD2 identical over 10 bases. The CDR3 spans 14 residues. CDR1 is ENHRY and CDR2 is SYGVKD in the germline V gene. Unmatched junction bases numbered 17, after V lost 10 bases and J lost 11 bases.

Here the CDR3 reads CASSLGAEQFF. CDR3 DNA: TGTGCCAGCAGCCTCGGGGCCGAGCAGTTCTTC. This chain connects TRBV7-8 to TRBJ2-1; D might be TRBD1 or TRBD2, each matching 5 bases. This CDR3 has 11 residues. CDR1 and CDR2 from the germline V gene are SGHVS and FQNEAQ. Deletions cut 5 bases from V and 10 bases from J, with 9 bases between.

J is TRBJ2-5 and V is TRBV7-9; tentatively, D is TRBD2 (5 bases). The germline gives CDR1 SEHNR, CDR2 FQNEAQ (reference sequence). Trimming left V 4 bases short and J 5 bases short, with 17 bases between. The CDR3 has 15 amino acids. In DNA, the CDR3 is TGTGCCAGCAGCTCGGAGTCGGGCGGGCGGGAGACCCAGTACTTC. Its protein product is CASSSESGGRETQYF.

The chain carries TRBV5-4 and TRBJ2-5; D could derive from TRBD1 or TRBD2 (5 bases each). The germline V gene has CDR1 SGHNT and CDR2 YYREEE (reference sequence). V lost 4 bases and J lost 0, with 13 bases in between. There are 15 residues in the CDR3. Here the CDR3 DNA reads TGTGCCAGCAGCCAGCCGGGACGGGACCAAGAGACCCAGTACTTC. Amino acids: CASSQPGRDQETQYF.

This chain connects TRBV7-8 to TRBJ2-7; tentatively, D is TRBD2 (6 bases). CDR3 length: 14 residues. Trimming removed 5 bases from V and 2 bases from J, with 13 bases in between. Germline V gives CDR1 SGHVS, CDR2 FQNEAQ. This chain's CDR3 is CASSKGRFPYEQYF. The CDR3 DNA is TGTGCCAGCAGCAAAGGGAGGTTTCCCTACGAGCAGTACTTC.

This rearrangement joins TRBV28 to TRBJ2-3; possibly TRBD2 for D (5 bases). From germline, CDR1 is MDHEN and CDR2 SYDVKM. This CDR3 contains 16 residues. V lost 6 bases and J 1 base, leaving 17 bases between the germline ends. CDR3 in amino acids: CASRRPWEWGTDTQYF. The DNA for the CDR3 is TGTGCCAGCAGGAGGCCTTGGGAGTGGGGCACAGATACGCAGTATTTT.

The chain links TRBV5-1 to TRBJ2-5; 7 positions agree with TRBD2. CDR1 SGHRS and CDR2 YFSETQ come from the germline V gene. The junction had 2 bases not matched to a gene; V was cut back by 4 bases and J by 2 bases. The CDR3 has 13 residues. CDR3 sequence (DNA): TGCGCCAGCAGCGGGCGGGAGCAAGAGACCCAGTACTTC. Its protein product is CASSGREQETQYF.

This clone showed up just once. The gene calls are TRBV7-8 and TRBJ2-5; 7 bases align to TRBD1. The CDR3 extends over 16 amino acids. Germline V gives CDR1 SGHVS, CDR2 FQNEAQ. After removal of 5 bases from V and 1 base from J, the junction contained 10 bases not matched to a gene. The CDR3 is CASSPRIGQAQETQYF. CDR3 nucleotides: TGTGCCAGCAGCCCCCGGATAGGACAGGCCCAAGAGACCCAGTACTTC.

This clone was detected a few times. The sample holds other DNA sequences that translate to the same CDR3. This chain joins TRBV9 and TRBJ2-7, with 10 bases aligning to TRBD2. With V trimmed by 0 bases and J by 3 bases, 0 bases remained unmatched. The CDR3 is 14 residues long. The germline V gene encodes CDR1 SGDLS and CDR2 YYNGEE. Here the CDR3 reads CASSVGLAGYEQYF. Written as DNA, the CDR3 is TGTGCCAGCAGCGTAGGACTAGCGGGCTACGAGCAGTACTTC. The full variable domain, its missing parts supplied by reference TRBV9 and TRBJ2-7, is DSGVTQTPKHLITATGQRVTLRCSPRSGDLSVYWYQQSLDQGLQFLIQYYNGEERAKGNILERFSAQQFPDLHSELNLSSLELGDSALYFCASSVGLAGYEQYFGPGTRLTVT.

The V gene is TRBV19, the J gene TRBJ1-1; tentative D call: TRBD1 (5 bases). V shed 6 bases and J shed 0 bases, with 17 bases lying between them. Germline CDR1 LNHDA, CDR2 SQIVND (reference sequence). The CDR3 totals 16 residues. The CDR3 nucleotides read TGTGCCAGTAGGGTTGGCGGGACTGACATGAACACTGAAGCTTTCTTT. Translation: CASRVGGTDMNTEAFF. The entire variable domain, with the rest obtained from reference TRBV19 and TRBJ1-1, is as follows: DGGITQSPKYLFRKEGQNVTLSCEQNLNHDAMYWYRQDPGQGLRLIYYSQIVNDFQKGDIAEGYSVSREKKESFPLTVTSAQKNPTAFYLCASRVGGTDMNTEAFFGQGTRLTVV.

In the case of this clone: The same CDR3 is also encoded by other DNA sequences in this sample. The chain couples TRBV5-1 to TRBJ2-3; perhaps TRBD2 as D (6 bases). Germline V gene sequence: CDR1 SGHRS, CDR2 YFSETQ. V was cut by 4 bases and J by 1 base, with 13 bases left in between. The CDR3 sequence is 15 residues long. The CDR3 nucleotides are TGCGCCAGCAGCCTAGGGACTTCCGGCACAGATACGCAGTATTTT. This codes for CASSLGTSGTDTQYF.